This TCR beta chain is from a study of T cells after posttransplantation cyclophosphamide (dated by TCRdb to between 2015 and 2016). A note on the overall study: The study tracked T cell repertoire reconstitution by TRB sequencing after myeloablative bone marrow transplantation using posttransplantation cyclophosphamide as GVHD prophylaxis. Public TRB sequences were queried against a database of over 3,000 sequences associated with responses to pathogens, tumor antigens, self-antigens and alloantigens. Samples from around 40 PTCy-treated patients and 16 related bone marrow donors of those patients were subjected to antigen receptor sequencing. Because TRA and TRB clonality were tightly correlated in several samples, subsequent TCR analyses were focused on TRB only. Blood from all 35 or so PTCy patients with 1-year posttransplant specimens was subjected to TRB sequencing. Up to roughly 3 additional blood samples from 2 to 5.2 years after transplant were also TRB-sequenced in 3 patients, as was pretransplant blood from 4 patients.

Concerning this clone itself: Its binding antigen is unknown. Nothing much larger sits one base from this clone, and base qualities are not available.

Genomic DNA was used for TRB sequencing, which was performed with the immunoSEQ assay at survey resolution or with the hsTCRB kit. Regarding the original processing steps: The immunoSEQ software handled the initial read processing, while the LymphoSeq R package was used for the repertoire analyses. For each TRB dataset, clonality was calculated as 1 minus normalized Shannon entropy, and the Gini coefficient was computed as well. Phenotypes of unsorted samples were inferred by mapping TRB sequences from sorted subsets of the recipient or donor onto unsorted samples of the same recipient. This is the immuneACCESS table as TCRdb keeps it, with only in-frame sequences that have V and J called. A part of the clones is gone; compared with another copy, unresolved V genes explain less than half, and the rest is unexplained. V, J and clone size are taken as reported in that table, and D and trimming were inferred from the DNA itself. Here the sample has some 10,000 clones; 86% occur a single time. Roughly 27% of the sample rests with the top ten.

Taken from cysteine to phenylalanine, the CDR3 has 15 residues. Only CDR3 DNA remains: 45 bases, in frame from the first base. Via the germline V gene, CDR1 is LGHNA and CDR2 YSLEER. V and J are trimmed by 0 bases and 4 bases, and the gene matches miss 5 bases of the junction. General findings and caveats noted by the study authors: Donor-recipient similarity was low at 1-2 months but increased during the first year, and donor CD8+ memory clones often dominated later blood repertoires. The TRB repertoires of T cells infiltrating skin or the GI tract showed only limited overlap with the TRB repertoires found in blood. Across the 45 or so patients, TRB clonality was highly associated with recipient CMV seropositivity and CMV reactivation, and diversity with PTCy was similar to that in the CNI/methotrexate controls.

Taken with the paper, the label for treatment or condition translates to: high-dose cyclophosphamide on days +3 and +4 as single-agent GVHD prophylaxis. For conditioning, the PTCy patients got busulfan and fludarabine, then a related or unrelated marrow graft, followed by cyclophosphamide on days +3 and +4. PTCy-treated patients were drawn from a prospective multi-institutional clinical trial. Peripheral blood and bone marrow mononuclear cells were isolated by Ficoll-Hypaque density centrifugation and were cryopreserved. Sorting of CD4+ and CD8+ T cells, including naive and memory subsets, was performed by FACS on a FACSAria II.

The chain joins TRBV4-3 to TRBJ1-2; TRBD1 fits 7 bases in the junction. The clonotype was recovered from a male patient between 25 and 39 years old who received an allogeneic stem cell transplant from a related donor, was CMV-positive, and had acute GVHD only. After transplantation, some T cells may belong to the graft donor instead of the recipient. The sequences come from CD4+ T cells sorted from PBMCs, collected after allogeneic stem cell transplant with posttransplant cyclophosphamide. The DNA sequence is TGCGCCAGCAGCCAAGATATGGCAGGGGGCTATGGCTACACCTTC. It is translated as CASSQDMAGGYGYTF.